The 7 T cell receptor beta chains given below trace back to one sample, sequenced in a study of blood T cell repertoires in COVID-19. Libraries were prepared by immunoSEQ multiplex PCR; TCRdb keeps only in-frame clonotypes and omits some of them. There are 200,000 to 250,000 clones in the sample; approximately 86% occur only once, and about 2.9% lies in the top ten. Sequencing input: peripheral blood. The source is a woman aged 30 to 39 who had recovered from COVID-19.

The genes are TRBV29-1 and TRBJ1-2, with D maybe TRBD1 (5 bases). CDR1 and CDR2 from the germline V gene are SQVTM and ANQGSEA. The CDR3 loop spans 12 amino acids. V was trimmed by 5 bases and J by 4 bases, leaving 11 bases between them. Written as DNA, the CDR3 is TGCAGCGTTTCTTTAAGGGGCTATGGCTACACCTTC. Translated: CSVSLRGYGYTF. The whole variable domain, remainder taken from reference TRBV29-1 and TRBJ1-2, is SAVISQKPSRDICQRGTSLTIQCQVDSQVTMMFWYRQQPGQSLTLIATANQGSEATYESGFVIDKFPISRPNLTFSTLTVSNMSPEDSSIYLCSVSLRGYGYTFGSGTRLTVV.

The rearrangement links TRBV19 to TRBJ1-2, with D hard to call. V shed 1 base and J shed 6 bases, with 6 bases lying between them. CDR1 LNHDA and CDR2 SQIVND come from the germline V gene (reference sequence). The CDR3 has 12 amino acids. The CDR3 DNA reads TGTGCCAGTAGTATAGGAGGGAATGGCTACACCTTC. Translation: CASSIGGNGYTF.

As concerns this clone: Other DNA sequences in this specimen translate into the identical CDR3. The CDR3 nucleotides read TGTGCCAGCAGCAGGGACAGGGCCGGCTACACCTTC. Translation gives CASSRDRAGYTF. The chain combines TRBV12-3 or TRBV12-4 with TRBJ1-2; TRBD1 aligns across 9 bases. V lost 6 bases and J lost 8; bases outside the gene matches: 4. The CDR3 consists of 12 residues.

The chain combines TRBV12-3 or TRBV12-4 with TRBJ2-1, with 7 bases aligning to TRBD1. V shed 3 bases and J 9 bases; nucleotides not matched to a gene: 2. CDR3 length: 12 residues. DNA for the CDR3: TGTGCCAGCAGTTTCACAGGGGTTGAGCAGTTCTTC. This sequence encodes CASSFTGVEQFF.

The gene calls are TRBV11-2 and TRBJ2-2, with 7 bases that match TRBD2. CDR3 size: 16 residues. V lost 1 base to trimming and J lost 1 base; unmatched junction nucleotides: 3. Germline loops: CDR1 SGHAT, CDR2 FQNNGV. CDR3 DNA sequence: TGTGCCAGCAGCTTAGGGCGGGGGAGGAACACCGGGGAGCTGTTTTTT. Translating it yields CASSLGRGRNTGELFF. Filled out from reference TRBV11-2 and TRBJ2-2, the complete variable domain reads EAGVAQSPRYKIIEKRQSVAFWCNPISGHATLYWYQQILGQGPKLLIQFQNNGVVDDSQLPKDRFSAERLKGVDSTLKIQPAKLEDSAVYLCASSLGRGRNTGELFFGEGSRLTVL.

This chain uses TRBV6-5 with TRBJ1-2; D is uncertain. V was pared by 6 bases and J by 4 bases, with 12 bases between. The germline V gene encodes CDR1 MNHEY and CDR2 SVGAGI. This CDR3 region has 13 residues. CDR3 loop: CASSSLYGYGYTF. The CDR3 DNA follows: TGTGCCAGCAGCTCACTTTACGGCTATGGCTACACCTTC.

This sequence joins TRBV2 and TRBJ2-5; a possible D gene is TRBD2 (6 bases). This CDR3 comprises 13 residues. Trimming stripped 10 bases from V and 0 bases from J, with 12 bases between. Germline CDR1 SNHLY, CDR2 FYNNEI. CDR3 amino acids: CATTRGNQETQYF. CDR3 nucleotides: TGTGCCACCACCCGGGGGAACCAAGAGACCCAGTACTTC.